One sample yielded the 24 T cell receptor beta chains listed below, sequenced in a study of preoperative IRX-2 immunotherapy in early breast cancer. Only in-frame clones appear in the TCRdb table, and some are missing; sequencing was by immunoSEQ multiplex PCR. The sample records around 35,000 clones, nearly 95% being singletons. The sample's treatment: preoperative locoregional IRX-2 cytokine immunotherapy. This sample was gathered from a patient treated with IRX-2 immunotherapy. The receptors shown here come from a human donor with breast cancer.

The chain links TRBV6-5 to TRBJ2-7; D unclear. V was cut by 8 bases and J by 4 bases, with 12 bases left in between. The CDR3 sequence is 12 residues long. Per the germline V gene, CDR1 is MNHEY and CDR2 is SVGAGI. The CDR3 region is CASADTPYEQYF. As DNA, the CDR3 is TGTGCCAGCGCCGACACCCCATACGAGCAGTACTTC.

J is TRBJ1-4 and V is TRBV6-6; TRBD1 might be the D (5 bases). The V end was cut by 6 bases, the J end by 4 bases, with 12 bases between. There are 14 residues in the CDR3. Germline CDR1 MNHNY, CDR2 SVGAGI (reference sequence). The CDR3 here is CASSQGRRNEKLFF. CDR3 coding DNA: TGTGCCAGCAGCCAGGGACGGCGTAATGAAAAACTGTTTTTT.

The CDR3 loop reads CASSQDRMRDRVYEQYF. The CDR3 nucleotides read TGTGCCAGCAGCCAAGACCGAATGCGGGACAGGGTGTACGAGCAGTACTTC. The chain has TRBV4-2 and TRBJ2-7; 9 nucleotides align to TRBD1. The trim removed 0 bases at V and 4 bases at J, leaving 10 bases unmatched. The CDR3 covers 17 residues. Germline V gives CDR1 LGHNA, CDR2 YNFKEQ.

The V and J genes are TRBV2 and TRBJ1-2; 8 bases match TRBD1. Looked up from germline, CDR1 is SNHLY and CDR2 is FYNNEI. There are 15 residues in the CDR3. Losses at the gene ends were 4 bases for V and 6 bases for J; bases not matched to a gene: 10. The CDR3 DNA sequence: TGTGCCAGCAGTGGGGCCGCGACAGGGGTGAATGGCTACACCTTC. Its protein product is CASSGAATGVNGYTF.

The rearrangement links TRBV6-1 to TRBJ1-2; no reliable D call. Germline CDR1 is MNHNS and CDR2 is SASEGT. V lost 3 bases and J lost 0, with 11 bases in between. The CDR3 loop spans 15 amino acids. The CDR3 DNA is TGTGCCAGCAGTGACTCACTCTCCCCTAACTATGGCTACACCTTC. Amino acid sequence: CASSDSLSPNYGYTF.

V is TRBV4-2 and J is TRBJ1-1, with D uncertain. Deletions cut 0 bases from V and 1 base from J, with 18 bases between. This CDR3 has 18 amino acids. Germline lookup yields CDR1 LGHNA and CDR2 YNFKEQ. As DNA, the CDR3 is TGTGCCAGCAGCCAAGAGGGTTATTTGTCGGGAGCGAACACTGAAGCTTTCTTT. This encodes CASSQEGYLSGANTEAFF.

The V call is TRBV7-9, the J call TRBJ1-1, with D possibly matching TRBD1 (5 bases). Germline V CDR1 and CDR2: SEHNR, FQNEAQ (reference sequence). The CDR3 loop spans 14 amino acids. Deletions cut 3 bases from V and 5 bases from J, with 13 bases between. This CDR3 reads CASSFDSLGTEAFF. In DNA, the CDR3 is TGTGCCAGCAGCTTCGACAGCCTGGGGACTGAAGCTTTCTTT. Combining the CDR3 with reference TRBV7-9 and TRBJ1-1 gives the whole variable domain DTGVSQNPRHKITKRGQNVTFRCDPISEHNRLYWYRQTLGQGPEFLTYFQNEAQLEKSRLLSDRFSAERPKGSFSTLEIQRTEQGDSAMYLCASSFDSLGTEAFFGQGTRLTVV.

The chain is built from TRBV28 and TRBJ1-5; D is unresolved. The germline V and J ends were trimmed by 10 bases and 0 bases, with 13 bases remaining between them. Per the germline V gene, CDR1 is MDHEN and CDR2 is SYDVKM. This CDR3 has 14 residues. This CDR3 is CATLGGSSNQPQHF. In DNA form, the CDR3 reads TGTGCCACCCTAGGAGGGTCTAGCAATCAGCCCCAGCATTTT.

This chain links TRBV6-5 with TRBJ2-3, with D unresolved. Trimming took off 6 bases at V and 0 bases at J, with 13 bases between the two ends. Germline loops: CDR1 MNHEY, CDR2 SVGAGI. The CDR3 runs 15 residues. The CDR3 spells CASSSRGTSTDTQYF. The CDR3 nucleotides are TGTGCCAGCAGCTCGAGAGGCACTAGCACAGATACGCAGTATTTT.

The chain recombines TRBV11-3 with TRBJ1-2; TRBD1 might be the D (5 bases). Trimming removed 8 bases from V and 4 bases from J, with 11 bases in between. This CDR3 region has 12 residues. The germline V gene has CDR1 SGHNT and CDR2 YENEEA. CDR3: CASSGRSYGYTF. As DNA, the CDR3 is TGTGCCAGCTCGGGACGCAGCTATGGCTACACCTTC.

V and J are TRBV5-1 and TRBJ1-2; 9 nucleotides align to TRBD1. Germline CDR1 SGHRS, CDR2 YFSETQ. This CDR3 comprises 14 residues. The V gene end was trimmed by 3 bases and the J gene end by 10 bases; junction bases not matched to a gene: 10. The CDR3: CASSSLPGQGVYTF. Here the CDR3 DNA reads TGCGCCAGCAGCTCCCTTCCGGGACAGGGTGTCTACACCTTC. The entire variable domain, with the rest obtained from reference TRBV5-1 and TRBJ1-2, is as follows: KAGVTQTPRYLIKTRGQQVTLSCSPISGHRSVSWYQQTPGQGLQFLFEYFSETQRNKGNFPGRFSGRQFSNSRSEMNVSTLELGDSALYLCASSSLPGQGVYTFGSGTRLTVV.

In this sample, this clone turned up once. The chain has TRBV14 and TRBJ2-1, with 7 bases fitting TRBD1. Germline lookup yields CDR1 SGHDN and CDR2 FVKESK. The CDR3 runs 12 residues. J lost 12 bases, V lost 6 bases, and 8 bases had no gene match. DNA for the CDR3: TGTGCCAGCAGTGGTTCTAGGGGGCGGCAGTTCTTC. Translation: CASSGSRGRQFF.

This chain joins TRBV10-2 and TRBJ1-4; no clear D. The ends were cut back, 0 bases at V and 10 bases at J, with 9 bases in the middle. The CDR3 covers 13 residues. The V gene's germline CDR1 is WSHSY and CDR2 SAAADI. CDR3 amino acids: CASSESTAAKLFF. In nucleotides, the CDR3 is TGCGCCAGCAGTGAGTCGACGGCAGCAAAACTGTTTTTT.

This clone was detected only once. The gene calls are TRBV28 and TRBJ1-2; D possibly corresponds to TRBD1 (6 bases). This CDR3 is 16 amino acids long. Germline assignment: CDR1 MDHEN and CDR2 SYDVKM. The ends were cut back, 1 base at V and 4 bases at J, with 16 bases in the middle. CDR3 residues: CASSLYLQEGGYGYTF. CDR3 nucleotide sequence: TGTGCCAGCAGTTTATACCTACAGGAGGGGGGCTATGGCTACACCTTC.

The chain has TRBV27 and TRBJ2-3, with TRBD2 matching over 8 bases. The germline gives CDR1 MNHEY, CDR2 SMNVEV (reference sequence). The CDR3 covers 12 residues. Trimming at V came to 5 bases and at J to 5 bases, leaving 0 bases not matched to a gene. CDR3 nucleotide sequence: TGTGCCAGCAGTCTAGCGGGAGATACGCAGTATTTT. It translates to CASSLAGDTQYF.

The gene calls are TRBV7-2 and TRBJ2-1, with D unclear. The ends were cut back, 0 bases at V and 7 bases at J, with 7 bases in the middle. Germline V gives CDR1 SGHTA, CDR2 FQGNSA. The CDR3 totals 13 residues. CDR3: CASSLARVNEQFF. CDR3 coding DNA: TGTGCCAGCAGCTTAGCTCGGGTGAATGAGCAGTTCTTC.

The chain uses TRBV11-2 and TRBJ2-3, with TRBD2 matching 9 bases. The CDR3 has 16 amino acids. Germline trimming cut 3 bases from V and 6 bases from J; bases unmatched to any gene: 10. Per germline, CDR1 SGHAT and CDR2 FQNNGV. CDR3 DNA: TGTGCCAGCAGCTTGATGGGACTAGCTCTAATGGATACGCAGTATTTT. Residues: CASSLMGLALMDTQYF.

This clone was counted a single time. The J gene is TRBJ2-7, the V gene TRBV28; D tentatively reads TRBD1 or TRBD2 (5 bases each). V was clipped by 10 bases and J by 1 base, with 14 bases between them. The CDR3 is made up of 13 amino acids. Germline V gives CDR1 MDHEN, CDR2 SYDVKM. CDR3 sequence (DNA): TGTGCCACAGCATGGGACCGATCCTACGAGCAGTACTTC. Protein sequence: CATAWDRSYEQYF.

The V and J genes are TRBV6-1 and TRBJ1-1; possible D gene TRBD1, 5 bases. Trimming cost V 5 bases and J 1 base, with 14 bases left between them. This CDR3 has 15 amino acids. Germline loops: CDR1 MNHNS, CDR2 SASEGT. CDR3 protein: CASSIFLTGNTEAFF. The CDR3 bases are TGTGCCAGCAGTATATTCCTCACAGGGAACACTGAAGCTTTCTTT.

The chain recombines TRBV27 with TRBJ2-5, with TRBD1 matching over 9 bases. J was trimmed by 1 base and V by 6 bases; bases with no gene match: 9. Germline CDR1 and CDR2: MNHEY and SMNVEV (reference sequence). This CDR3 is 16 amino acids long. The DNA for the CDR3 is TGTGCCAGCAGGAGGACAGGGGACCCCTTCCAAGAGACCCAGTACTTC. It codes for CASRRTGDPFQETQYF.

V and J are TRBV7-6 and TRBJ1-1; possibly TRBD1 for D (5 bases). Germline CDR1 and CDR2: SGHVS and FNYEAQ. Trimming shortened V by 2 bases and J by 4 bases, and 11 bases separated the two germline ends. This CDR3 is built from 14 residues. In DNA form, the CDR3 reads TGTGCCAGCAGCTTACAGGGAATCGTCACTGAAGCTTTCTTT. Amino acid sequence: CASSLQGIVTEAFF.

This clone has a handful of counts. The genes are TRBV19 and TRBJ1-5; D possibly corresponds to TRBD1 (5 bases). V shed 7 bases and J shed 2 bases, with 12 bases lying between them. The CDR3 is made up of 14 amino acids. Germline values: CDR1 LNHDA, CDR2 SQIVND (reference sequence). In nucleotides, the CDR3 is TGTGCCAGTATGAGAGGGGCAGGCAATCAGCCCCAGCATTTT. Translating it yields CASMRGAGNQPQHF.

The gene calls are TRBV13 and TRBJ1-2; D not resolved. Germline values: CDR1 PRHDT, CDR2 FYEKMQ (reference sequence). This CDR3 has 13 amino acids. V was pared by 0 bases and J by 7 bases, with 9 bases between. The CDR3 DNA reads TGTGCCAGCAGCTTAGGGGGAGTAATTGGCTACACCTTC. This translates into CASSLGGVIGYTF.

J is TRBJ2-7 and V is TRBV5-1, with D unclear. V was clipped by 1 base and J by 5 bases, with 10 bases between them. This CDR3 region has 13 residues. Germline V gives CDR1 SGHRS, CDR2 YFSETQ. CDR3 protein: CASSLSSRNEQYF. CDR3 DNA: TGCGCCAGCAGCTTGAGTAGCCGGAACGAGCAGTACTTC. The full variable domain, completed using reference TRBV5-1 and TRBJ2-7, is KAGVTQTPRYLIKTRGQQVTLSCSPISGHRSVSWYQQTPGQGLQFLFEYFSETQRNKGNFPGRFSGRQFSNSRSEMNVSTLELGDSALYLCASSLSSRNEQYFGPGTRLTVT.